The clone carrying this T cell receptor beta chain was seen a single time. The antigen remains unidentified. Trimming removed 6 bases from V and 8 bases from J, with 11 bases in between. This CDR3 contains 12 residues. From germline, CDR1 is MNHEY and CDR2 SVGAGI. The protocol was immunoSEQ multiplex PCR, while the TCRdb copy is restricted to in-frame clones and leaves out a portion. This table holds 9,000 to 10,000 clones, about 76% found once. This entry belongs to a study of stem cell transplantation in POMP-related autoinflammatory disease. Study-level results: In patients with PRAID, every analyzed T-cell subset tended to show lower diversity and higher clonality.

V is TRBV6-5 and J is TRBJ2-1; D gene ambiguous. Sequencing used CD4+ T cells from PBMCs, obtained after stem cell transplantation. The clonotype was recovered from a human patient with POMP-related autoinflammation and immune dysregulation (PRAID). Some T cells may trace back to the graft donor. The CDR3 protein is CASRARVHEQFF. The CDR3 coding sequence is TGTGCCAGCAGGGCTCGGGTCCATGAGCAGTTCTTC.